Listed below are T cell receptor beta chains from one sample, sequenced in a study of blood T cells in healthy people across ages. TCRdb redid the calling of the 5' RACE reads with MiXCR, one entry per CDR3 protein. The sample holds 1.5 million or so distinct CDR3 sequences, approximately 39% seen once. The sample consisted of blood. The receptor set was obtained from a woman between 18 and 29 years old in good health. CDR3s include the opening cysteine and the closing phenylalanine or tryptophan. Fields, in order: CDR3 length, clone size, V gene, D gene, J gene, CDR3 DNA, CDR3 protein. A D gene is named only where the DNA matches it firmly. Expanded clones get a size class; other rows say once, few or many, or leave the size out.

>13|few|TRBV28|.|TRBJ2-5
TGTGCCAGCAGTGCCCGCTGGGTTGAGACCCAGTACTTC
CASSARWVETQYF
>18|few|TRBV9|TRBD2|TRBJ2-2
TGTGCCAGCAGCGTAGAGGGTCTAGCGGTTCTGAACACCGGGGAGCTGTTTTTT
CASSVEGLAVLNTGELFF
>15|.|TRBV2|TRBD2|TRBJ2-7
TGTGCCAGCAGGCGCGGACTAGCGGAATCCTACGAGCAGTACTTC
CASRRGLAESYEQYF
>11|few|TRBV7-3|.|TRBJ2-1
TGTGCCAGCTTAGGCTACAATGAGCAGTTCTTC
CASLGYNEQFF
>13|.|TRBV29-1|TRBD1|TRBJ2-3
TGCAGGGTAGGGGACAGTGTCACAGATACGCAGTATTTT
CRVGDSVTDTQYF
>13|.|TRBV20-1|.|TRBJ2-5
TGCAGTGCTAGAGGGGACCAGAGAAATGAGCAGTACTTC
CSARGDQRNEQYF
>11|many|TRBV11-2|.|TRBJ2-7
TGTGCCAGCAGCCACGCCTACGAGCAGTACTTC
CASSHAYEQYF
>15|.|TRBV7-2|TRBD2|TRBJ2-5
TGTGCCAGCAGCTTTCAGCGGGGGGCCTGGGAGACCCAGTACTTC
CASSFQRGAWETQYF
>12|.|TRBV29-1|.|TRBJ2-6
TGCAGCGTCCGGACTGGGGCCAACGTCCTGACTTTC
CSVRTGANVLTF
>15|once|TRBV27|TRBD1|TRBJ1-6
TGTGCCAGCAGTTCCCACAGGGGGAGCGGTTCACCCCTCCACTTT
CASSSHRGSGSPLHF
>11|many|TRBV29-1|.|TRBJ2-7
TGCAGCGTTGAAACCGGCCACGAGCAGTACTTC
CSVETGHEQYF
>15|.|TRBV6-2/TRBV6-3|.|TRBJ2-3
TGTGCCAGCAGCTCCCGGACTATCACTACAGATACGCAGTATTTT
CASSSRTITTDTQYF
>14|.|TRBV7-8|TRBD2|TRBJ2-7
TGTGCCAGCGGTCTGAAGCGGGAGTTCCATGAGCAGTACTTC
CASGLKREFHEQYF
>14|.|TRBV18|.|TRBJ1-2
TGTGCCTCCCGGCGGGGGGCAAATGAGTATGGCTACACCTTC
CASRRGANEYGYTF
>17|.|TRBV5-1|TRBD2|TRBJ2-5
TGCGCCAGCAGCTTGGCCAATCTGGGGGGGTGGCAAGAGACCCAGTACTTC
CASSLANLGGWQETQYF
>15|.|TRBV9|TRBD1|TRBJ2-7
TGTGCCAGCAGCGTAGAGGGGGACAGCTCCTACGAGCAGTACTTC
CASSVEGDSSYEQYF
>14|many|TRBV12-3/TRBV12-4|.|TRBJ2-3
TGTGCCAGCAGTCCCGACCCGGGGGTAGATACGCAGTATTTT
CASSPDPGVDTQYF
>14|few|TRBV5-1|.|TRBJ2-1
TGCGCCAGCAGCTTGGAACCTAGTGGGGGTGAGCAGTTCTTC
CASSLEPSGGEQFF
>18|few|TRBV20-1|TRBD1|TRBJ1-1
TGCAGTGCTAGATCACCGCTACAGGGGGCGTCGTGGAACACTGAAGCTTTCTTT
CSARSPLQGASWNTEAFF
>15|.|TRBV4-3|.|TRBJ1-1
TGCGCCAGCAGCCACGCAGGGGCCCAGAGCACTGAAGCTTTCTTT
CASSHAGAQSTEAFF
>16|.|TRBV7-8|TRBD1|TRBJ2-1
TGTGCCAGCAGCGCGTGGACAGGGCTAGACTACAATGAGCAGTTCTTC
CASSAWTGLDYNEQFF
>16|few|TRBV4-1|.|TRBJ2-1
TGCGCCAGCAGCCAAAGTGGCGGGGCCCTACAGGGTGAGCAGTTCTTC
CASSQSGGALQGEQFF
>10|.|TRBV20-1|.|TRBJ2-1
TGCAGTGCCGAGGGTGATGAGCAGGTCTTC
CSAEGDEQVF
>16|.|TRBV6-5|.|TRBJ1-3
TGTGCCAGCAGTTACTCGAATGCGCCGTCTGGAAACACCATATATTTT
CASSYSNAPSGNTIYF
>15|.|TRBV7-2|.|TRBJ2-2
TGTGCCAGCAGCCTAAGGCGACTGAACACCGGGGAGCTGTTTTTT
CASSLRRLNTGELFF
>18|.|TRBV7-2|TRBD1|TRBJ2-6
TGTGCCAGCAGCTTAATAGGGACAGGAAGGTCTGGGGCCAACGTCCTGACTTTC
CASSLIGTGRSGANVLTF
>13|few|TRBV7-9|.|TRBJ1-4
TGTGCCAGCAGCTTAAGCGGACGGGAGATACTGTTTTTT
CASSLSGREILFF
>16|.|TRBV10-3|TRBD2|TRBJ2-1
TGTGCCATCAATGAGTCAGCGGGAGCCCTCTACAATGAGCAGTTCTTC
CAINESAGALYNEQFF
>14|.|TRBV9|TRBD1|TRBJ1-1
TGTGCCAGCAGCGGATACAGGGGCGGGCCTGAAGCTTTCTTT
CASSGYRGGPEAFF
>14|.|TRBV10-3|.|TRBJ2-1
TGTGCCATCAGTGAGGCGGGACAGAACAATGAGCAGTTCTTC
CAISEAGQNNEQFF
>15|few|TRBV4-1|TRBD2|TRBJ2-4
TGCGCCAGCAGACAAATAGGCGGGAGAATAAACATTCAGTACTTC
CASRQIGGRINIQYF
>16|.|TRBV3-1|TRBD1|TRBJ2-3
TGTGCCAGCAGCCAACTTCCGGGACAGGGACCAGATACGCAGTATTTT
CASSQLPGQGPDTQYF
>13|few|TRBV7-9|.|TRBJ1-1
TGTGCCAGCAGCCACATACCGAACACTGAAGCTTTCTTT
CASSHIPNTEAFF
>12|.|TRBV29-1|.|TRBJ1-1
TGCTGCGTTGAGGCAGCGAACACTGAAGCTTTCTTT
CCVEAANTEAFF
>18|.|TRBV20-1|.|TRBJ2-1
TGCAGTGCTATATCCTTCTACCCAGACCAGGGTAGCTACAATGAGCAGTTCTTC
CSAISFYPDQGSYNEQFF
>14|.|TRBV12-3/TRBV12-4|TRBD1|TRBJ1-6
TGTGCCAGCAGTTTCTGGGACAGAAATTCACCCCCCCACTTT
CASSFWDRNSPPHF
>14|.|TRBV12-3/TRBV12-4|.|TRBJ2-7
TGTGCCAGCAGTTTCAGCGGCAGAAAGTACGAGCAGTACTTC
CASSFSGRKYEQYF
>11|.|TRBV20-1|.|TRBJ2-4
TGCAGTGCTAGATCCAGCTACATTCAGTACTTC
CSARSSYIQYF
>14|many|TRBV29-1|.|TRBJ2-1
TGCAGCGCCCCGGGACTTTCCTCCTACAATGAGCAGTTCTTC
CSAPGLSSYNEQFF
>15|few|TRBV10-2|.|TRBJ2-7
TGCGCCAGCAGTGAATCCGGGGGTGCAGTGGACGAGCAGTACTTC
CASSESGGAVDEQYF
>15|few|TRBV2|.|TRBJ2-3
TGTGCCAGCAGGGAAACTCAACCGAGCACGGATACGCAGTATTTT
CASRETQPSTDTQYF
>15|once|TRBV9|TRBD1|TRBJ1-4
TGTGCCAGCAGTTTCCGGACAGGGGGAATGGAAAAACTGTTTTTT
CASSFRTGGMEKLFF
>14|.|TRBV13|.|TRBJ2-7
TGTGCCAGCAGTTCAATCCACAGGGACCACGAGCAGTACTTC
CASSSIHRDHEQYF
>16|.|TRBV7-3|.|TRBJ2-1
TGTGCCAGCAGCCCTCTCGGACGGCTATCCTACAATGAGCAGTTCTTC
CASSPLGRLSYNEQFF
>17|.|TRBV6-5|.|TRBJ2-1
TGTGCCAGCAGTTCTACGACCGCCTCGCGCAACTACAATGAGCAGTTCTTC
CASSSTTASRNYNEQFF
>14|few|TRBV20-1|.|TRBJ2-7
TGCAGTGCTGGCGGAGCTAGCAGGTTTTACGAGCAGTACTTC
CSAGGASRFYEQYF